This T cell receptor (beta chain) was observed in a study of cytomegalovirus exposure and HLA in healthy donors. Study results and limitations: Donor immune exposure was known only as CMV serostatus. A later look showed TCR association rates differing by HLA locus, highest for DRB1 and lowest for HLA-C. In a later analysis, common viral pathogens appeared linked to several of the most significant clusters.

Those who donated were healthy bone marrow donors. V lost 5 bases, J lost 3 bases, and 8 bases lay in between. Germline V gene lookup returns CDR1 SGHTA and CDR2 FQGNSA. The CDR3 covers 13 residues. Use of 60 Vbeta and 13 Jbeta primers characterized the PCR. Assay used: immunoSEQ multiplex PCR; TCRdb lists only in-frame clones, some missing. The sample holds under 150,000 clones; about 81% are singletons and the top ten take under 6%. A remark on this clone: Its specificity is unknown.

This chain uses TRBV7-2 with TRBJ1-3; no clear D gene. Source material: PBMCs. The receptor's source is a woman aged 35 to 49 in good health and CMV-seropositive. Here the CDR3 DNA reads TGTGCCAGCAGCCCTAGCAGTGGAAACACCATATATTTT. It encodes CASSPSSGNTIYF.